A single T cell receptor (beta chain) is shown here with its context. The antigen is unknown. This may come from a read error, since a much larger clone is one base off. The authors obtained PBMCs from 10 ml of fresh peripheral blood. This sample stems from a study of T cells in Graves' hyperthyroidism and ophthalmopathy. Study at large: The initial diagnosis was the point when peripheral blood was collected, ahead of any treatment.

The CDR3 regions of TCR beta were amplified from RNA transcripts. HTBI primers were the set used in a first-round RT-PCR of the TCR CDR3. TCRdb fed the multiplex PCR reads into MiXCR, producing one record per CDR3 protein. The sample comprises fewer than 850,000 distinct CDR3 sequences, approximately 15% of which are singletons, and about 16% rests with the top ten. The study's findings and limits: Among clonotypes expanded in thyroid above 0.001, most were also found in blood.

The germline CDR1 and CDR2 sequences are LGHDT and YNNKEL (reference sequence). The CDR3 runs to 14 residues. J is TRBJ2-5 and V is TRBV3-1, with TRBD2 matching over 10 bases. The receptor's source is a man aged 45-65 years with Graves' hyperthyroidism. The sample was blood. As DNA, the CDR3 is TGTGCCAGCTTCAGCGGGAGGGTGGAAGAGGCCCAGTACTTC. This translates into CASFSGRVEEAQYF.